The clone carrying this T cell receptor beta chain was observed a single time. No antigen is known for it. This entry comes from a study of a mutant IDH1 vaccine in newly diagnosed glioma. The overall study: A 62.5% male, approximately 38% female split and a mean age of about 40 years characterized treated patients.

Findings and limits, study-wide: Of all patients, 93.3% showed vaccine-induced immune responses.

The CDR3 is 15 residues long. Clones were sequenced by immunoSEQ multiplex PCR, and TCRdb holds only the in-frame ones, with some missing. There are some 59,000 clones in the sample; 89% occur only once, and approximately 1.9% lies in the top ten. Documented time point: week 11, during vaccination. The content of each vaccine dose was 300 ug of mutant IDH1 20-mer peptide, and topical imiquimod accompanied it. The chain carries TRBV12-2 and TRBJ1-1; the table's D call, TRBD1, has no DNA check behind it. TRBV12-2 is deemed a pseudogene. The source is a middle-aged man with glioma. The sequences come from PBMCs, collected from a glioma patient whose treatment included an IDH1 peptide vaccine. This chain's CDR3 is CASRLAMASNTEAFF. The CDR3 DNA reads TGTGCAAGTCGCTTAGCGATGGCTTCGAACACTGAAGCTTTCTTT.